The 19 T cell receptor beta chains listed next were all sequenced from one sample in a study of blood T cell repertoires in COVID-19. Some clones are missing from TCRdb's copy, which holds only in-frame ones; the method was immunoSEQ multiplex PCR. The sample gives 310,000 or so clones, about 85% of which show up once; approximately 5.2% is in the top ten. Sequenced sample: PBMCs or T cells enriched from blood (not recorded which). All receptors derive from a woman aged 25 to 39 who had recovered from COVID-19.

This clone was seen a single time. CDR3 in DNA: TGTGCCAGTAGTGTTGGAAGGACAGGGGGCGATTATGGCTACACCTTC. It encodes CASSVGRTGGDYGYTF. The chain employs TRBV19 and TRBJ1-2; 11 bases are shared with TRBD1. CDR1 and CDR2 from the germline V gene are LNHDA and SQIVND (reference sequence). The CDR3 spans 16 residues. Losses at the gene ends were 5 bases for V and 5 bases for J; bases not matched to a gene: 10.

The rearrangement joins TRBV10-3 to TRBJ1-4; 9 nucleotides line up with TRBD1. Trimming cost V 5 bases and J 8 bases; bases outside gene matches: 3. CDR1 and CDR2 from the germline V gene are ENHRY and SYGVKD. The CDR3 spans 13 residues. CDR3 bases: TGTGCCATCAGTTCCGGACAGGGGGAAAAACTGTTTTTT. Its translation: CAISSGQGEKLFF.

This sequence joins TRBV9 and TRBJ2-3; D is unclear. Trimming stripped 4 bases from V and 4 bases from J, with 10 bases between. Looked up from germline, CDR1 is SGDLS and CDR2 is YYNGEE. The CDR3 extends over 13 amino acids. CDR3: CASSPQVADTQYF. The CDR3 DNA is TGTGCCAGCAGCCCTCAGGTAGCAGATACGCAGTATTTT.

Only a few counts were recorded for this clone. V is TRBV7-3 and J is TRBJ1-1; 7 bases are shared with TRBD1. V shed 5 bases and J 10 bases; nucleotides not matched to a gene: 10. CDR3 length equals 13 residues. Per germline, CDR1 SGHTA and CDR2 FQGTGA. CDR3 region: CASSHGTARLAFF. The CDR3 coding sequence is TGTGCCAGCAGCCACGGGACAGCGAGGTTAGCTTTCTTT.

This chain uses TRBV28 with TRBJ1-5, with D unresolved. V was trimmed by 2 bases and J by 7 bases, leaving 12 bases between them. CDR1 is MDHEN, CDR2 SYDVKM, per germline. CDR3 length: 14 residues. DNA of the CDR3: TGTGCCAGCAGTTTAAGAGGGTTTGGACAGCCCCAGCATTTT. It encodes CASSLRGFGQPQHF. Complete variable domain (other parts from reference TRBV28 and TRBJ1-5): DVKVTQSSRYLVKRTGEKVFLECVQDMDHENMFWYRQDPGLGLRLIYFSYDVKMKEKGDIPEGYSVSREKKERFSLILESASTNQTSMYLCASSLRGFGQPQHFGDGTRLSIL.

The chain has TRBV7-8 and TRBJ1-1; the match to TRBD1 covers 12 bases. The CDR3 runs 13 residues. CDR1 and CDR2 (germline): SGHVS, FQNEAQ. V dropped 5 bases and J dropped 11; count of bases not matched to a gene: 6. CDR3 protein: CASSTGTGGEAFF. DNA for the CDR3: TGTGCCAGCAGCACCGGGACAGGGGGCGAGGCTTTCTTT.

The chain recombines TRBV27 with TRBJ2-7; 7 positions agree with TRBD1. The CDR3 is made up of 14 amino acids. Germline values: CDR1 MNHEY, CDR2 SMNVEV (reference sequence). The V segment lost 6 bases and the J segment 9 bases; nucleotides outside the gene matches: 14. CDR3 sequence (DNA): TGTGCCAGCAGACCCCCAGGACAGGTCAGGGTGCAGTACTTC. Residues: CASRPPGQVRVQYF.

This clone was seen more than once but under ten times. V and J are TRBV30 and TRBJ2-1, with TRBD1 as a possible D gene (5 bases). This CDR3 spans 15 amino acids. From germline, CDR1 is GTSNPN and CDR2 SVGIG (reference sequence). Trimming left V 1 base short and J 1 base short, with 11 bases between. The CDR3 region has the DNA TGTGCCTGGAGTGGGTGGGGCGGATCCTACAATGAGCAGTTCTTC. It is translated as CAWSGWGGSYNEQFF.

This sequence joins TRBV7-2 and TRBJ1-3; possible D gene TRBD1, 6 bases. Trimming took off 1 base at V and 4 bases at J, with 14 bases between the two ends. Germline V lookup: CDR1 SGHTA, CDR2 FQGNSA. The CDR3 runs 16 residues. This CDR3 is CASSLVPGGLGNTIYF. DNA of the CDR3: TGTGCCAGCAGCTTAGTCCCGGGGGGGCTGGGAAACACCATATATTTT. The complete variable domain, with remaining parts taken from reference TRBV7-2 and TRBJ1-3, reads GAGVSQSPSNKVTEKGKDVELRCDPISGHTALYWYRQSLGQGLEFLIYFQGNSAPDKSGLPSDRFSAERTGGSVSTLTIQRTQQEDSAVYLCASSLVPGGLGNTIYFGEGSWLTVV.

The chain carries TRBV6-5 and TRBJ2-7; weak D call: TRBD1 (5 bases). The CDR3 is 14 amino acids. V was shortened by 2 bases and J by 0 bases, with 8 bases between the two germline ends. CDR1 MNHEY and CDR2 SVGAGI come from the germline V gene. The CDR3 region has the DNA TGTGCCAGCAGTTACGCAGGGTCCTCCTACGAGCAGTACTTC. Residues: CASSYAGSSYEQYF.

The chain employs TRBV11-2 and TRBJ1-1; the match to TRBD1 covers 7 bases. Germline CDR1 is SGHAT and CDR2 is FQNNGV. This CDR3 has 13 amino acids. V gave up 6 bases and J gave up 3 bases; unmatched junction bases: 4. As DNA, the CDR3 is TGTGCCAGCAGAAGCGACAGGGACACTGAAGCTTTCTTT. Translation gives CASRSDRDTEAFF.

V usage is TRBV9 and J usage is TRBJ1-2; TRBD1 agrees at 10 bases. Germline trimming cut 4 bases from V and 6 bases from J; bases unmatched to any gene: 6. Germline V gene sequence: CDR1 SGDLS, CDR2 YYNGEE. The CDR3 totals 14 residues. CDR3 amino acids: CASSFTGTGDGYTF. The CDR3 DNA reads TGTGCCAGCAGCTTCACCGGGACAGGGGATGGCTACACCTTC.

The rearrangement uses TRBV19 and TRBJ1-2; TRBD1 matches 8 bases. This CDR3 is built from 16 residues. Losses at the gene ends were 6 bases for V and 2 bases for J; bases not matched to a gene: 11. The germline V gene has CDR1 LNHDA and CDR2 SQIVND (reference sequence). The CDR3, as DNA: TGTGCCAGTAGGTACCGAGACAGGGGCTTAAACTATGGCTACACCTTC. Translation: CASRYRDRGLNYGYTF.

The chain uses TRBV29-1 and TRBJ2-7, with TRBD1 matching over 10 bases. The V gene's germline CDR1 is SQVTM and CDR2 ANQGSEA. The CDR3 has 14 residues. With V trimmed by 6 bases and J by 2 bases, 7 bases remained unmatched. This CDR3 is CSVQPGQGPYEQYF. The CDR3 DNA sequence: TGCAGCGTCCAGCCGGGACAGGGGCCCTACGAGCAGTACTTC.

This clone was picked up one time. V usage is TRBV6-2 or TRBV6-3 and J usage is TRBJ2-7; TRBD1 might be the D (5 bases). V lost 2 bases to trimming and J lost 3 bases, with 11 bases between them. Germline V gene data show CDR1 as MNHEY and CDR2 as SVGEGT. The CDR3 totals 14 residues. CDR3 coding DNA: TGTGCCAGCAGTTACCACCCCCAGGGCTACGAGCAGTACTTC. Translation gives CASSYHPQGYEQYF.

This clone came up once. This chain connects TRBV6-5 to TRBJ2-5, with D tentatively TRBD2 (5 bases). V lost 6 bases to trimming and J lost 5 bases, with 13 bases between them. CDR1 and CDR2 from the germline V gene are MNHEY and SVGAGI. The CDR3 sequence is 13 residues long. This CDR3 reads CASSPDLGETQYF. DNA for the CDR3: TGTGCCAGCAGCCCGGACTTAGGCGAGACCCAGTACTTC.

The chain has TRBV5-1 and TRBJ1-3, with D perhaps TRBD1 (5 bases). Germline assignment: CDR1 SGHRS and CDR2 YFSETQ. The CDR3 is 14 residues long. V lost 4 bases, J lost 4 bases, and 12 bases lay in between. The DNA for the CDR3 is TGCGCCAGCAGCCCCGGGGGGGTCGGAAACACCATATATTTT. This translates into CASSPGGVGNTIYF.

This clone was found once. The rearrangement uses TRBV5-4 and TRBJ2-7; TRBD1 matches at 8 bases. CDR3 length: 14 amino acids. Germline CDR1 is SGHNT and CDR2 is YYREEE (reference sequence). Unmatched junction bases numbered 4, after V lost 2 bases and J lost 3 bases. This chain's CDR3 is CASSLGQGNYEQYF. In DNA, the CDR3 is TGTGCCAGCAGCTTAGGACAGGGTAACTACGAGCAGTACTTC.

V gene TRBV9 combines with J gene TRBJ1-1; 8 nucleotides align to TRBD1. The V segment lost 4 bases and the J segment 8 bases; nucleotides outside the gene matches: 10. CDR3 length: 14 amino acids. Germline CDR1 and CDR2: SGDLS and YYNGEE. The CDR3 bases are TGTGCCAGCAGCCTCGCAGGGGGCCTTGAGGAAGCTTTCTTT. This codes for CASSLAGGLEEAFF.